A selection of T cell receptor beta chains follows, all from one sample in a study of spatial heterogeneity in lung cancer. In TCRdb, the 5' RACE reads were re-called with MiXCR into one record per CDR3 protein. The sample holds more than 7,500 distinct CDR3 sequences; 2.9% are singletons and the top ten take around 13%. The source was lung tumor tissue, collected at surgery. The receptor set was obtained from a male donor with early-stage non-small cell lung cancer. Each CDR3 is given without its conserved first and last residue. The order of the fields is CDR3 length, V gene, J gene, CDR3 protein.

cdr3_length: 17
v_call: TRBV23-1
j_call: TRBJ2-6
cdr3_aa: ASSQFRERGGSGANVLT

cdr3_length: 16
v_call: TRBV20-1
j_call: TRBJ2-2
cdr3_aa: SARDVAGGTRVTGELF

cdr3_length: 15
v_call: TRBV7-8
j_call: TRBJ2-1
cdr3_aa: ASSPNVVGGGAIEQF

cdr3_length: 13
v_call: TRBV7-2
j_call: TRBJ1-1
cdr3_aa: ASSLSPHRGAEAF

cdr3_length: 13
v_call: TRBV4-1
j_call: TRBJ2-7
cdr3_aa: ASSQAYGQTYEQY

cdr3_length: 9
v_call: TRBV7-9
j_call: TRBJ2-5
cdr3_aa: ASTTGGTQY

cdr3_length: 13
v_call: TRBV18
j_call: TRBJ2-1
cdr3_aa: ASSPPAGAAGEQF

cdr3_length: 12
v_call: TRBV12-3/TRBV12-4
j_call: TRBJ2-1
cdr3_aa: ASSETGTHNEQF

cdr3_length: 12
v_call: TRBV19
j_call: TRBJ2-1
cdr3_aa: ASRSINRGNEQF

cdr3_length: 14
v_call: TRBV27
j_call: TRBJ2-2
cdr3_aa: ASSSGTPDGTGELF

cdr3_length: 12
v_call: TRBV20-1
j_call: TRBJ1-2
cdr3_aa: SASTGLESSGYT

cdr3_length: 13
v_call: TRBV20-1
j_call: TRBJ1-6
cdr3_aa: SAPGTRGPSSPLH

cdr3_length: 13
v_call: TRBV6-5
j_call: TRBJ2-5
cdr3_aa: ASSSGDRVLETQY

cdr3_length: 14
v_call: TRBV24-1
j_call: TRBJ2-3
cdr3_aa: ATSGGLVQGTDTQY

cdr3_length: 13
v_call: TRBV19
j_call: TRBJ1-5
cdr3_aa: ASSITGGNNQPQH

cdr3_length: 13
v_call: TRBV28
j_call: TRBJ2-2
cdr3_aa: ASSLSGGGSGELF

cdr3_length: 17
v_call: TRBV7-2
j_call: TRBJ2-1
cdr3_aa: ASSLAGPRGGGARNEQF

cdr3_length: 11
v_call: TRBV29-1
j_call: TRBJ1-6
cdr3_aa: SVSRGGNSPLH

cdr3_length: 14
v_call: TRBV20-1
j_call: TRBJ1-4
cdr3_aa: SAQDRIYSTNEKLF

cdr3_length: 14
v_call: TRBV2
j_call: TRBJ1-2
cdr3_aa: ASSEDGQFGNYGYT

cdr3_length: 12
v_call: TRBV14
j_call: TRBJ1-6
cdr3_aa: ASSQGQYNSPLH

cdr3_length: 11
v_call: TRBV5-4
j_call: TRBJ1-1
cdr3_aa: ASSLVLNTEAF

cdr3_length: 12
v_call: TRBV12-3/TRBV12-4
j_call: TRBJ1-6
cdr3_aa: ASSAIGTGSPLH

cdr3_length: 13
v_call: TRBV28
j_call: TRBJ1-2
cdr3_aa: ASSLPDRPQYGYT

cdr3_length: 12
v_call: TRBV28
j_call: TRBJ2-5
cdr3_aa: ASSLSGPQETQY

cdr3_length: 11
v_call: TRBV20-1
j_call: TRBJ2-7
cdr3_aa: SARDSGSYEQY

cdr3_length: 11
v_call: TRBV10-3
j_call: TRBJ1-1
cdr3_aa: AISEGQGSEAF

cdr3_length: 12
v_call: TRBV18
j_call: TRBJ2-1
cdr3_aa: ASSQGTSGGSQF

cdr3_length: 15
v_call: TRBV5-1
j_call: TRBJ2-1
cdr3_aa: ASSLGAGGGRSNEQF

cdr3_length: 14
v_call: TRBV7-6
j_call: TRBJ2-2
cdr3_aa: ASSLAGTGNTGELF

cdr3_length: 15
v_call: TRBV5-8
j_call: TRBJ2-2
cdr3_aa: ASSFGRGRSFTGELF